Listed here are 25 T cell receptor beta chains from one sample, sequenced in a study of shared clonotypes between healthy human individuals. Using immunoSEQ multiplex PCR, the repertoire was profiled, and TCRdb retains in-frame clones only, with some absent. The table shows some 1,900,000 clones, with about 95% occurring only once. Cells designated naive CD8 were CD45RO-negative and were positively selected for CCR7, with terminally differentiated effector memory CD45RA+ cells excluded. The sample was naive CD8+ T cells sorted from blood. The receptors were sampled from a man between 18 and 35 years old in good health.

The V gene is TRBV5-5, the J gene TRBJ2-7; weak D call: TRBD2 (6 bases). The germline V gene has CDR1 SGHKS and CDR2 YYEKEE (reference sequence). With 4 bases removed from V and 3 bases from J, the gap between germline ends came to 17 bases. This CDR3 region has 15 residues. DNA for the CDR3: TGTGCCAGCAGCACGCTAACGGGGGTGGGCTACGAGCAGTACTTC. Translation: CASSTLTGVGYEQYF.

This clone appeared once. The V call is TRBV7-2, the J call TRBJ1-1; D might be TRBD1 (6 bases). The CDR3 is 17 residues long. The V gene lost 5 bases and the J gene lost 0 bases, with 19 bases spanning the gap. Germline CDR1 SGHTA, CDR2 FQGNSA. In DNA form, the CDR3 reads TGTGCCAGCAGCCCCGGGACATTGGGGTCCATGAACACTGAAGCTTTCTTT. As protein: CASSPGTLGSMNTEAFF. The complete variable domain, with remaining parts taken from reference TRBV7-2 and TRBJ1-1, reads GAGVSQSPSNKVTEKGKDVELRCDPISGHTALYWYRQSLGQGLEFLIYFQGNSAPDKSGLPSDRFSAERTGGSVSTLTIQRTQQEDSAVYLCASSPGTLGSMNTEAFFGQGTRLTVV.

CDR3 in DNA: TGTGCCAGCAGCTTAGGTAGGGCTCGCGCAGCTTTCTTT. It encodes CASSLGRARAAFF. This chain connects TRBV11-2 to TRBJ1-1; D is ambiguous. Trimming cost V 1 base and J 10 bases, with 13 bases left between them. The CDR3 contains 13 residues. The germline V gene has CDR1 SGHAT and CDR2 FQNNGV.

This clone turned up a few times. This chain joins TRBV4-1 and TRBJ1-1; D is ambiguous. CDR1 and CDR2 (germline): MGHRA, YSYEKL. V was clipped by 2 bases and J by 1 base, with 8 bases between them. The CDR3 has 14 amino acids. The CDR3 region has the DNA TGCGCCAGCAGCCAATTGACACCGAACACTGAAGCTTTCTTT. Residues: CASSQLTPNTEAFF.

The chain is built from TRBV27 and TRBJ2-1; 7 bases are a match to TRBD1. The J segment lost 0 bases and the V segment lost 5 bases, leaving 4 bases of the junction unmatched. This CDR3 contains 15 residues. CDR1 MNHEY and CDR2 SMNVEV come from the germline V gene (reference sequence). The CDR3 DNA reads TGTGCCAGCAGTCATCGGGACAGCTCCTACAATGAGCAGTTCTTC. It is translated as CASSHRDSSYNEQFF.

The chain is built from TRBV29-1 and TRBJ1-1; D ambiguous. Trimming removed 7 bases at V and 1 base at J, with 7 bases between. Germline V lookup: CDR1 SQVTM, CDR2 ANQGSEA. The CDR3 extends over 11 amino acids. CDR3: CSGVRNTEAFF. The CDR3, as DNA: TGCAGCGGGGTCAGGAACACTGAAGCTTTCTTT.

This clone was detected only once. The chain combines TRBV5-6 with TRBJ1-6; TRBD1 agrees at 7 bases. The trim removed 0 bases at V and 7 bases at J, leaving 7 bases unmatched. Germline loops: CDR1 SGHDT, CDR2 YYEEEE. The CDR3 has 16 residues. Written as DNA, the CDR3 is TGTGCCAGCAGCTTGGCGGCGACAGGGCAAAATTCACCCCTCCACTTT. This codes for CASSLAATGQNSPLHF.

For the CDR3, the DNA is TGCGCCAGCAGCCAAGATGGGGCCGGGTACGCTGAAGCTTTCTTT. It codes for CASSQDGAGYAEAFF. The rearrangement joins TRBV4-1 to TRBJ1-1; D may be TRBD1 (5 bases). The CDR3 loop spans 15 amino acids. Trimming cost V 0 bases and J 6 bases, with 14 bases left between them. The V gene's germline CDR1 is MGHRA and CDR2 YSYEKL.

V and J are TRBV13 and TRBJ2-7, with D perhaps matching TRBD2 (6 bases). Between the trimmed V and J ends, which lost 2 bases and 7 bases, there was a span of 15 bases. CDR3 length equals 14 residues. The germline V gene encodes CDR1 PRHDT and CDR2 FYEKMQ (reference sequence). CDR3 residues: CASSLRPGAGEQYF. The CDR3, as DNA: TGTGCCAGCAGCTTACGCCCTGGGGCGGGGGAGCAGTACTTC.

This clone was counted a single time. V and J are TRBV10-2 and TRBJ1-1; 10 nucleotides match TRBD1. The germline V gene has CDR1 WSHSY and CDR2 SAAADI. The CDR3 is made up of 14 amino acids. J was trimmed by 2 bases and V by 5 bases; bases with no gene match: 2. CDR3 DNA: TGCGCCAGCAGTTGGACAGGGGGTAACACTGAAGCTTTCTTT. Protein product: CASSWTGGNTEAFF.

The gene calls are TRBV10-3 and TRBJ2-7, with 9 bases matching TRBD2. J was trimmed by 1 base and V by 10 bases; bases with no gene match: 5. The CDR3 sequence is 13 residues long. The V gene's germline CDR1 is ENHRY and CDR2 SYGVKD. This CDR3 is CATSLAGSYEQYF. The CDR3 nucleotides are TGTGCCACCTCTCTAGCGGGATCCTACGAGCAGTACTTC.

This clone was observed a single time. V usage is TRBV5-5 and J usage is TRBJ2-7; TRBD2 might be the D (6 bases). Germline CDR1 SGHKS, CDR2 YYEKEE (reference sequence). The CDR3 runs to 16 residues. The V end was cut by 4 bases, the J end by 4 bases, with 21 bases between. For the CDR3, the DNA is TGTGCCAGCAGCCTCGGCCGTGTCAGCGGGTGGTACGAGCAGTACTTC. This encodes CASSLGRVSGWYEQYF.

This clone was observed once. The gene calls are TRBV12-2 and TRBJ2-3; TRBD2 is the table's D call, not checked against the DNA. TRBV12-2 has pseudogene status. The CDR3 length is 16 residues. The CDR3 spells CASRLYATSDTDTQYF. The DNA for the CDR3 is TGTGCAAGTCGCTTATACGCGACTAGCGACACAGATACGCAGTATTTT.

J is TRBJ1-2 and V is TRBV11-2, with D hard to call. This CDR3 spans 15 amino acids. Germline lookup yields CDR1 SGHAT and CDR2 FQNNGV. Between the trimmed V and J ends, which lost 5 bases and 7 bases, there was a span of 20 bases. CDR3 nucleotide sequence: TGTGCCAGCAGCCCTGTGTTGGAATTCTCCCCTGGCTACACCTTC. It specifies CASSPVLEFSPGYTF.

V and J are TRBV9 and TRBJ1-3; 7 nucleotides line up with TRBD1. Germline CDR1 SGDLS, CDR2 YYNGEE. The CDR3 contains 15 residues. V trimming: 3 bases; J trimming: 4 bases; junction bases outside the gene matches: 7. The CDR3 loop is CASSETGMEGNTIYF. The DNA for the CDR3 is TGTGCCAGCAGCGAGACAGGGATGGAAGGAAACACCATATATTTT.

For this clone: The sample contains more than one DNA sequence encoding this CDR3. J is TRBJ2-7 and V is TRBV11-2; weak D call: TRBD2 (5 bases). This CDR3 has 13 amino acids. From germline, CDR1 is SGHAT and CDR2 FQNNGV. V was cut by 3 bases and J by 3 bases, with 9 bases left in between. The CDR3 protein is CASSFTGGYEQYF. The CDR3 nucleotides read TGTGCCAGCAGCTTCACTGGAGGCTACGAGCAGTACTTC.

As for this clone: This sample also contains other DNA sequences that code for the same CDR3. The chain links TRBV5-1 to TRBJ2-7, with D possibly matching TRBD1 (5 bases). The CDR3 is 14 residues long. V was pared by 0 bases and J by 3 bases, with 10 bases between. Germline lookup yields CDR1 SGHRS and CDR2 YFSETQ. CDR3 region: CASSLVQGSYEQYF. The CDR3 bases are TGCGCCAGCAGCTTGGTCCAGGGTAGCTACGAGCAGTACTTC.

The CDR3 loop reads CASSQGVEGTYGYTF. CDR3 bases: TGCGCCAGCAGCCAAGGGGTGGAGGGGACCTATGGCTACACCTTC. This chain joins TRBV4-3 and TRBJ1-2; weak D call: TRBD1 (5 bases). Germline V CDR1 and CDR2: LGHNA, YSLEER. CDR3 length equals 15 residues. V lost 1 base to trimming and J lost 4 bases, with 13 bases between them.

The J gene is TRBJ2-1, the V gene TRBV7-6; D remains ambiguous. The CDR3 has 16 residues. Trimming removed 1 base at V and 2 bases at J, with 12 bases between. The germline gives CDR1 SGHVS, CDR2 FNYEAQ. The chain's CDR3 is CASSLVEPHTYNEQFF. For the CDR3, the DNA is TGTGCCAGCAGCTTAGTTGAACCTCACACCTACAATGAGCAGTTCTTC.

J is TRBJ1-2 and V is TRBV4-2, with TRBD1 identical over 10 bases. The germline gives CDR1 LGHNA, CDR2 YNFKEQ. CDR3 size: 18 residues. V lost 3 bases to trimming and J lost 3 bases; unmatched junction nucleotides: 13. CDR3 region: CASSHGQGVGTLDYGYTF. CDR3 sequence (DNA): TGTGCCAGCAGCCACGGACAGGGGGTCGGTACTTTAGACTATGGCTACACCTTC.

V gene TRBV9 combines with J gene TRBJ2-6, with D unclear. Germline CDR1 reads SGDLS; CDR2 reads YYNGEE. Deletions cut 3 bases from V and 2 bases from J, with 15 bases between. This CDR3 is 17 amino acids long. Here the CDR3 reads CASSEEPLVPGANVLTF. The CDR3 coding sequence is TGTGCCAGCAGCGAGGAGCCCCTGGTACCTGGGGCCAACGTCCTGACTTTC.

This rearrangement joins TRBV10-2 to TRBJ2-4; D gene unclear. Per germline, CDR1 WSHSY and CDR2 SAAADI. CDR3 length: 15 residues. Trimming took 3 bases from V and 4 from J, leaving 13 bases between them. The CDR3 reads CASSDPLDTKNIQYF. The CDR3 nucleotides read TGCGCCAGCAGTGATCCACTCGATACGAAAAACATTCAGTACTTC.

V and J are TRBV7-2 and TRBJ2-3, with TRBD1 identical over 8 bases. Trimming took 1 base from V and 6 from J; bases not matched to a gene: 9. Germline V CDR1 and CDR2: SGHTA, FQGNSA. This CDR3 comprises 16 residues. The CDR3 region is CASSLDPTGEFDTQYF. CDR3 DNA sequence: TGTGCCAGCAGCTTAGATCCGACAGGGGAGTTCGATACGCAGTATTTT. Using reference TRBV7-2 and TRBJ2-3 for the parts outside the CDR3, the full variable domain is GAGVSQSPSNKVTEKGKDVELRCDPISGHTALYWYRQSLGQGLEFLIYFQGNSAPDKSGLPSDRFSAERTGGSVSTLTIQRTQQEDSAVYLCASSLDPTGEFDTQYFGPGTRLTVL.

The genes are TRBV2 and TRBJ2-7; the D is unclear. Germline values: CDR1 SNHLY, CDR2 FYNNEI. The CDR3 sequence is 11 residues long. Trimming shortened V by 8 bases and J by 2 bases, and 7 bases separated the two germline ends. This CDR3 is CASSTTYEQYF. The CDR3 DNA reads as TGTGCCAGCTCGACAACCTACGAGCAGTACTTC. The full variable domain, in which reference TRBV2 and TRBJ2-7 provide the parts outside the CDR3, is EPEVTQTPSHQVTQMGQEVILRCVPISNHLYFYWYRQILGQKVEFLVSFYNNEISEKSEIFDDQFSVERPDGSNFTLKIRSTKLEDSAMYFCASSTTYEQYFGPGTRLTVT.

The chain carries TRBV16 and TRBJ1-5; no reliable D call. Trimming took off 0 bases at V and 4 bases at J, with 7 bases between the two ends. The CDR3 is 14 residues long. Germline V gives CDR1 KGHSY, CDR2 FQNENV. The CDR3 sequence: CASSQSIENQPQHF. For the CDR3, the DNA is TGTGCCAGCAGCCAATCGATTGAAAATCAGCCCCAGCATTTT.